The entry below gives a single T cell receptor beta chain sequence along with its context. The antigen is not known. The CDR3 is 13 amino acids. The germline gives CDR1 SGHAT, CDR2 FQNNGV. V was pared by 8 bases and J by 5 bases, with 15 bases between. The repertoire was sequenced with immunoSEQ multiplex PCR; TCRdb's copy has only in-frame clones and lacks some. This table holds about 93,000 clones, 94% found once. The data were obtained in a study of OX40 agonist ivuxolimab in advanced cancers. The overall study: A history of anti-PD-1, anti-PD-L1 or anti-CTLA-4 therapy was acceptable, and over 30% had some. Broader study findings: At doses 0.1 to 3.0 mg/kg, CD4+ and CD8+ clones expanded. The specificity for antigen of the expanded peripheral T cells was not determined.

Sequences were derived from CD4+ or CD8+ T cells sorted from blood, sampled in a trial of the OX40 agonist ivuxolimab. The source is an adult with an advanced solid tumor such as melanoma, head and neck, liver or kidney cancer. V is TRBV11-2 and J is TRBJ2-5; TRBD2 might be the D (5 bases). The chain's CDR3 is CASSTGRGETQYF. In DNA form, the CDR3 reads TGTGCCAGCTCGACGGGGAGAGGGGAGACCCAGTACTTC.